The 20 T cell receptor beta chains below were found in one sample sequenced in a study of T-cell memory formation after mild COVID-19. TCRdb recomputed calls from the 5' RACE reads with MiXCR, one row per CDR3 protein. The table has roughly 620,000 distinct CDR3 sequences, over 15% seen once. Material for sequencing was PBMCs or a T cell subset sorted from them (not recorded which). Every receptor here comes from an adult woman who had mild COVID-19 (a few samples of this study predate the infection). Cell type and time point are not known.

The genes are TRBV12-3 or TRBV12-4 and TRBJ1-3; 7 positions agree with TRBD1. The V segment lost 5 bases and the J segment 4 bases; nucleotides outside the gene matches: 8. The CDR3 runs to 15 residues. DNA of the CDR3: TGTGCCAGCAGTCCTGGGGACAGTACAGGAAACACCATATATTTT. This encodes CASSPGDSTGNTIYF.

The CDR3 is CASSLGGTADQPQHF. The CDR3 DNA reads TGCGCCAGCAGCTTGGGAGGGACTGCCGATCAGCCCCAGCATTTT. The V and J genes are TRBV5-1 and TRBJ1-5; tentative D call: TRBD1 (5 bases). With 0 bases removed from V and 5 bases from J, the gap between germline ends came to 12 bases. The CDR3 is 15 amino acids. Germline loops: CDR1 SGHRS, CDR2 YFSETQ.

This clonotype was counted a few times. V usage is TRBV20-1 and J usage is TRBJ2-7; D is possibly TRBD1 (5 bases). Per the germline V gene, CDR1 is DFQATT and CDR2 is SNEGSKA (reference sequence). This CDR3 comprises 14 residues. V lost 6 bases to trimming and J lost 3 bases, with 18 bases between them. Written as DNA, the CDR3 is TGCAGTGCCCTGAGCGCACAGGATGACTACGAGCAGTACTTC. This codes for CSALSAQDDYEQYF.

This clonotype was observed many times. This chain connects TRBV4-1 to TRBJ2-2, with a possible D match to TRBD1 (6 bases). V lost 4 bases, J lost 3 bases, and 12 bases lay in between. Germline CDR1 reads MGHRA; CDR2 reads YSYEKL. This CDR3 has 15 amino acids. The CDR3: CASSRQVGDTGELFF. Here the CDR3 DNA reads TGCGCCAGCAGCCGACAGGTGGGGGACACCGGGGAGCTGTTTTTT.

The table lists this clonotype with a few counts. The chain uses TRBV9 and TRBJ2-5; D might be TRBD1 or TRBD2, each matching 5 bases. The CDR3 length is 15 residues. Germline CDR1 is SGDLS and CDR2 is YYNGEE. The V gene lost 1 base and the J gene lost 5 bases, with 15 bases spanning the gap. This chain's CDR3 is CASSVKGWDGETQYF. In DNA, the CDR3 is TGTGCCAGCAGCGTAAAAGGCTGGGACGGCGAGACCCAGTACTTC. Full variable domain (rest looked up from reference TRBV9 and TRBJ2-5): DSGVTQTPKHLITATGQRVTLRCSPRSGDLSVYWYQQSLDQGLQFLIQYYNGEERAKGNILERFSAQQFPDLHSELNLSSLELGDSALYFCASSVKGWDGETQYFGPGTRLLVL.

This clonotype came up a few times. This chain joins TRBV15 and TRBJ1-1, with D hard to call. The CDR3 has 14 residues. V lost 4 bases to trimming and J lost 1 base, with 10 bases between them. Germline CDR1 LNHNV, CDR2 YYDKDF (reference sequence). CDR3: CATSTRSENTEAFF. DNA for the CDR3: TGTGCCACCAGCACTAGGAGCGAGAACACTGAAGCTTTCTTT.

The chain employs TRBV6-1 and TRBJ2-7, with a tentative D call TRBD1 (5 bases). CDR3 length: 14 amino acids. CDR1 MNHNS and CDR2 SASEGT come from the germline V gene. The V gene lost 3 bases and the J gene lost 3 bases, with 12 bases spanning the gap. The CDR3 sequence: CASSEAQGHYEQYF. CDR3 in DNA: TGTGCCAGCAGTGAGGCGCAGGGCCACTACGAGCAGTACTTC.

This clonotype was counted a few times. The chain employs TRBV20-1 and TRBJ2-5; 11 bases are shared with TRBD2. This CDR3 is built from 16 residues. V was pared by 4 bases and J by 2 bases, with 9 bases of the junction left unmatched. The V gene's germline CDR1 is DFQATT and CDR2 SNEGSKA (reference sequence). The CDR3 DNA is TGCAGTGCTACCCCGGGACTAGCGGTCCTGCAAGAGACCCAGTACTTC. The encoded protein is CSATPGLAVLQETQYF.

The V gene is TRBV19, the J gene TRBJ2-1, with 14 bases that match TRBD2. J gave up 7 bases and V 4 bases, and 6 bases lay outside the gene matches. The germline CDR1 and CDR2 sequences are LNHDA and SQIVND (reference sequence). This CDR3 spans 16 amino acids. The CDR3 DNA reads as TGTGCCAGTAGTAGACTAGCGGGGGGGCACATAAATGAGCAGTTCTTC. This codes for CASSRLAGGHINEQFF.

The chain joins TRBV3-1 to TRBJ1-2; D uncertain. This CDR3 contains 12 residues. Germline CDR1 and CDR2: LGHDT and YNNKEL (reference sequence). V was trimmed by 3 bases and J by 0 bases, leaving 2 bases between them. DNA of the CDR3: TGTGCCAGCAGCCACCCTAACTATGGCTACACCTTC. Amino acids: CASSHPNYGYTF.

The CDR3 region is CSVSQQDRGWSGNYGYTF. CDR3 bases: TGCAGTGTTTCCCAACAAGACAGGGGATGGTCTGGGAACTATGGCTACACCTTC. The genes are TRBV20-1 and TRBJ1-2; 8 bases match TRBD1. The CDR3 is 18 residues long. From germline, CDR1 is DFQATT and CDR2 SNEGSKA (reference sequence). Trimming at V came to 7 bases and at J to 2 bases, leaving 21 bases not matched to a gene.

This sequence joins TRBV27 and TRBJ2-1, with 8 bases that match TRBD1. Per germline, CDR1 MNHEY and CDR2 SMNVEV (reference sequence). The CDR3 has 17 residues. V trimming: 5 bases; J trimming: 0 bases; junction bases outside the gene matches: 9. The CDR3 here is CASSHRQGSISYNEQFF. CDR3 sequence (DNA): TGTGCCAGCAGTCACCGACAGGGGTCGATCTCCTACAATGAGCAGTTCTTC.

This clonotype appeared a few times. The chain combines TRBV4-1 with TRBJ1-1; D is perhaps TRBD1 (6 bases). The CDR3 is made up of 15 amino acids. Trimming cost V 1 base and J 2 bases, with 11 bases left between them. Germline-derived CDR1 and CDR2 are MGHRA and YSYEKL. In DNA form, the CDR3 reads TGCGCCAGCAGCCAAGTGGGGACACTTAACACTGAAGCTTTCTTT. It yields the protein CASSQVGTLNTEAFF.

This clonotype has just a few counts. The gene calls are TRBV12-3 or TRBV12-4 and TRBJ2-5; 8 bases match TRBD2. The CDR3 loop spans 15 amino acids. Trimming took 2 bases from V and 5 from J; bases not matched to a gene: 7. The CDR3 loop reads CASSLNGRAEETQYF. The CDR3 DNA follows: TGTGCCAGCAGTTTAAACGGGAGGGCCGAGGAGACCCAGTACTTC.

DNA of the CDR3: TGTGCCAGCGACGGCCCAAACTCTGGAAACACCATATATTTT. Translation gives CASDGPNSGNTIYF. V and J are TRBV6-1 and TRBJ1-3; D uncertain. The CDR3 extends over 14 amino acids. V gave up 8 bases and J gave up 0 bases, with 11 bases separating them. Germline V gene sequence: CDR1 MNHNS, CDR2 SASEGT.

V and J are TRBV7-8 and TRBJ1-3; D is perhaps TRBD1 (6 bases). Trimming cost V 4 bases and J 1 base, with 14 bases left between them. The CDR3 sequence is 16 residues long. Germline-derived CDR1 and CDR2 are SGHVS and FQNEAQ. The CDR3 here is CASSSHVTGSGNTIYF. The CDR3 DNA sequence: TGTGCCAGCAGCTCGCACGTAACAGGGTCTGGAAACACCATATATTTT.

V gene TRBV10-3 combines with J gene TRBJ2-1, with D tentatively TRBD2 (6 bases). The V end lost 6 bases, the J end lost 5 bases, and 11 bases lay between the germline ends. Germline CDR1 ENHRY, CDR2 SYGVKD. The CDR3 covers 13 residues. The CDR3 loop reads CAIRRDSHNEQFF. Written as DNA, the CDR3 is TGTGCCATCAGAAGGGACTCGCACAATGAGCAGTTCTTC.

The CDR3 region has the DNA TGCAGTGCTAGAGATCAGGGGACTGGGATAGGAGGGCAGTTCTTC. This encodes CSARDQGTGIGGQFF. V and J are TRBV20-1 and TRBJ2-1; D possibly uses TRBD1 or TRBD2 (6 bases each). The V gene lost 0 bases and the J gene lost 12 bases, with 21 bases spanning the gap. Germline V gene sequence: CDR1 DFQATT, CDR2 SNEGSKA (reference sequence). The length of the CDR3 is 15 residues.

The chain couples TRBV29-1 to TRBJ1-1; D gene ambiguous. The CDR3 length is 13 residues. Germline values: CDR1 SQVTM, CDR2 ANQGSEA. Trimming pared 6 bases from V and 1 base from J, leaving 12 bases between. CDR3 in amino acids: CSVTSPKNTEAFF. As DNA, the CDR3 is TGCAGCGTGACATCGCCCAAGAACACTGAAGCTTTCTTT.

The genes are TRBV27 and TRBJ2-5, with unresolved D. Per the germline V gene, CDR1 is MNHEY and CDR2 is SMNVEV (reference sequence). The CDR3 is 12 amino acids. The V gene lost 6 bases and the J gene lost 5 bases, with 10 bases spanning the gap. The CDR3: CASRASRETQYF. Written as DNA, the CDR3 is TGTGCCAGCAGGGCCTCGCGTGAGACCCAGTACTTC.